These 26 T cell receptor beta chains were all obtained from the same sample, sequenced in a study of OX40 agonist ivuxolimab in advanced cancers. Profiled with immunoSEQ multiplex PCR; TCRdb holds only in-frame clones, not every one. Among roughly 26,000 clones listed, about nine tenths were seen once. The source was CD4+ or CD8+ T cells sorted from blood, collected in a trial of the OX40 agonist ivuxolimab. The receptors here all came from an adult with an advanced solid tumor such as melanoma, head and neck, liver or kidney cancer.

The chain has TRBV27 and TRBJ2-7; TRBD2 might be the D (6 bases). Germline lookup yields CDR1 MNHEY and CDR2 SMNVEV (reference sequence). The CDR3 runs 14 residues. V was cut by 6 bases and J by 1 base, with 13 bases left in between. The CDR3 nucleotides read TGTGCCAGCAGACCCCTGGGGGGTTCCTACGAGCAGTACTTC. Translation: CASRPLGGSYEQYF.

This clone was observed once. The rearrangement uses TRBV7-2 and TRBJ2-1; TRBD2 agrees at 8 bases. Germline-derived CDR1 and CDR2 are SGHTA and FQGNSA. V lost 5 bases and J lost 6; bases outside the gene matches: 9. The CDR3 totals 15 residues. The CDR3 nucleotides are TGTGCCAGCAGCCTAGGCGGGGGGCCGCCCAATGAGCAGTTCTTC. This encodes CASSLGGGPPNEQFF.

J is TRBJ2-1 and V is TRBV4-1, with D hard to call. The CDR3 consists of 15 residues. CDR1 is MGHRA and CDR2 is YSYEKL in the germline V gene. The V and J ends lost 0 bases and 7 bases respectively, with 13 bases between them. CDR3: CASSQEEGSGNEQFF. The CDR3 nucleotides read TGCGCCAGCAGCCAAGAAGAAGGTTCTGGGAATGAGCAGTTCTTC.

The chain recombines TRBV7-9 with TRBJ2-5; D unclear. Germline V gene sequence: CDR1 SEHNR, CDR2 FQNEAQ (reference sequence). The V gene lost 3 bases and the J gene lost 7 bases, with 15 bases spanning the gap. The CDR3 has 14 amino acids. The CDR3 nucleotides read TGTGCCAGCAGCTTCCTCGAGTCCCCGTGGACCCAGTACTTC. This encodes CASSFLESPWTQYF.

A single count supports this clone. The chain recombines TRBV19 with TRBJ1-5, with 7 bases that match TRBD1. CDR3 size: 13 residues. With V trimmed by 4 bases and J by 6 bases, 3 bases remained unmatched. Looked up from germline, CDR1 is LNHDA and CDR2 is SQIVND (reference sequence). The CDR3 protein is CASSTTGSQPQHF. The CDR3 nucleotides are TGTGCCAGTAGTACGACAGGGAGTCAGCCCCAGCATTTT.

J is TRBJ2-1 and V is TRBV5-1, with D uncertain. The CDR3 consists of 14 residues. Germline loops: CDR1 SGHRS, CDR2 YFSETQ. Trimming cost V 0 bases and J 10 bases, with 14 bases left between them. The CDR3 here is CASSLASSSEEQFF. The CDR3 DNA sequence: TGCGCCAGCAGCTTGGCCTCCAGCTCGGAGGAGCAGTTCTTC.

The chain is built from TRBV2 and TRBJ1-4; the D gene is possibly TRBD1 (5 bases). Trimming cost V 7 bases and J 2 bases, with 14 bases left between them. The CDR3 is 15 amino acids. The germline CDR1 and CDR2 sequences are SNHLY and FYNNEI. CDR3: CASNFQGGTNEKLFF. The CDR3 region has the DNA TGTGCCAGCAATTTCCAGGGAGGTACTAATGAAAAACTGTTTTTT.

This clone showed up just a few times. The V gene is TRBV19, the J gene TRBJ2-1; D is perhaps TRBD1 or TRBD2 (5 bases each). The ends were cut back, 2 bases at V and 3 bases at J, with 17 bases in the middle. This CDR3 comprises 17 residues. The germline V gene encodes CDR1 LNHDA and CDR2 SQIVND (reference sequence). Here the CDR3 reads CASSITLGDLIYNEQFF. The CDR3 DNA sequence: TGTGCCAGTAGTATAACTCTGGGGGACCTAATCTACAATGAGCAGTTCTTC.

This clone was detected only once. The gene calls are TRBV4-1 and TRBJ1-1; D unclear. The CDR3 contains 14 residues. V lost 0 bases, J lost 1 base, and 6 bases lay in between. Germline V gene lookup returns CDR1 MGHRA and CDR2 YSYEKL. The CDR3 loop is CASSQDMGNTEAFF. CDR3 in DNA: TGCGCCAGCAGCCAAGATATGGGGAACACTGAAGCTTTCTTT.

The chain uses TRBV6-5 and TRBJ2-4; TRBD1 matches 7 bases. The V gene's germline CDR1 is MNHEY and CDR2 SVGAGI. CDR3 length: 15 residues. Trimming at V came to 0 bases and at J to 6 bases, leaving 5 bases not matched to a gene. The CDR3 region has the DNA TGTGCCAGCAGTTACTCCGTGACAGGGTTAAACATTCAGTACTTC. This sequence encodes CASSYSVTGLNIQYF.

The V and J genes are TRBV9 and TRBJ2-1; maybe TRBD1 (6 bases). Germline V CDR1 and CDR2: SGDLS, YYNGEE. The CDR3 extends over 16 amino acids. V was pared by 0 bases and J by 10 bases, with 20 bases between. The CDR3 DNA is TGTGCCAGCAGCGTAGCCACCGGGACATCCCAATGGGAGCAGTTCTTC. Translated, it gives CASSVATGTSQWEQFF.

The CDR3 DNA reads as TGTGCCAGCAGTTTATATAACAGGGAAGGGGCCCTGAGCTACACCTTC. This codes for CASSLYNREGALSYTF. The chain couples TRBV28 to TRBJ1-2, with a tentative D call TRBD1 (6 bases). This CDR3 region has 16 residues. V gave up 1 base and J gave up 9 bases, with 21 bases separating them. Germline V gene data show CDR1 as MDHEN and CDR2 as SYDVKM.

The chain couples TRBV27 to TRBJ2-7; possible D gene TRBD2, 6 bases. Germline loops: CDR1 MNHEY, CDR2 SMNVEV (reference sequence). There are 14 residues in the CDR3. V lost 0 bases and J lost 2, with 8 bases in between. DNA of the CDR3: TGTGCCAGCAGTTTATCGGAGGGCCCCTACGAGCAGTACTTC. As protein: CASSLSEGPYEQYF.

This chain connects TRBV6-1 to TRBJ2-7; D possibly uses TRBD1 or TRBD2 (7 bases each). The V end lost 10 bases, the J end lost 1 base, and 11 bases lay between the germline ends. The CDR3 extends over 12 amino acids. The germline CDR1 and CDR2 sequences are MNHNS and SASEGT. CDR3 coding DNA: TGTGCCACTCAGGGGGGGTCCTACGAGCAGTACTTC. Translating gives CATQGGSYEQYF.

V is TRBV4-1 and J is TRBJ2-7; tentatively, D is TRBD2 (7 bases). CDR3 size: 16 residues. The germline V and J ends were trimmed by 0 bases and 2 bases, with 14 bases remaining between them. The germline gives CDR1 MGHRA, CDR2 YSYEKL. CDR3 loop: CASSQEVGGAAYEQYF. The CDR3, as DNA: TGCGCCAGCAGCCAAGAGGTTGGGGGGGCCGCCTACGAGCAGTACTTC.

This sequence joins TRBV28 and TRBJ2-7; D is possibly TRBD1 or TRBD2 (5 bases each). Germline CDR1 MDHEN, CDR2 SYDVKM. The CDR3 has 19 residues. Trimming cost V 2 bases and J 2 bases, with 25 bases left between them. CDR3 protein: CASSLVRVVGRAVPYEQYF. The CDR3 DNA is TGTGCCAGCAGTTTAGTCCGTGTGGTGGGACGGGCAGTTCCCTACGAGCAGTACTTC.

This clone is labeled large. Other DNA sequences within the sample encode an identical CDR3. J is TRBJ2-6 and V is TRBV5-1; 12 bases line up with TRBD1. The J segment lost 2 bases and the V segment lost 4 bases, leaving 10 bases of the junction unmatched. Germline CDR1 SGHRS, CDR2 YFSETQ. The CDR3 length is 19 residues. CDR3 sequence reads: CASSLGPGTGGAGANVLTF. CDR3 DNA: TGCGCCAGCAGCCTGGGCCCCGGGACAGGGGGCGCTGGGGCCAACGTCCTGACTTTC.

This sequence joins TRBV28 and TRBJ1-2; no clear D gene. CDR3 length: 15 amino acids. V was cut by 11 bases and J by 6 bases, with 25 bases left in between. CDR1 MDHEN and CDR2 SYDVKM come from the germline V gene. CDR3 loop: CALQRENRKANGYTF. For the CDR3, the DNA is TGTGCCCTCCAGAGGGAGAACCGAAAAGCTAATGGCTACACCTTC.

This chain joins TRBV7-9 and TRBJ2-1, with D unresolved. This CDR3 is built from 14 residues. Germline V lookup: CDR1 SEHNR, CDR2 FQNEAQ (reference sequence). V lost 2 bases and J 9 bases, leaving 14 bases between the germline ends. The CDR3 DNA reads TGTGCCAGCAGCTTATACCAGGCTTGGGGTGAGCAGTTCTTC. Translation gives CASSLYQAWGEQFF.

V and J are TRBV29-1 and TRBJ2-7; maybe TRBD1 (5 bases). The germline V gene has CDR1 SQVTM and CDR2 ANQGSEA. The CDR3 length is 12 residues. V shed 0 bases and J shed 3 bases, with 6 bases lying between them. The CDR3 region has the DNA TGCAGCGTTGAAGATCAGGGCTACGAGCAGTACTTC. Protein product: CSVEDQGYEQYF.

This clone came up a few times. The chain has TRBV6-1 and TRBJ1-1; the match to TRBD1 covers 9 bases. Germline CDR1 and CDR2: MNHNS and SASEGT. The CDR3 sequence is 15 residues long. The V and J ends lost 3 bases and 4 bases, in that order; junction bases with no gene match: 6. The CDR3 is CASSDETGGSTEAFF. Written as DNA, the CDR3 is TGTGCCAGCAGTGATGAGACAGGGGGATCCACTGAAGCTTTCTTT.

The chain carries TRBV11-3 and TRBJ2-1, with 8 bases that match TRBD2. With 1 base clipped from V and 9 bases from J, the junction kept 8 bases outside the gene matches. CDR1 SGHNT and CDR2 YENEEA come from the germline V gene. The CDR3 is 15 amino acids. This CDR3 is CASSLVRGGPGEQFF. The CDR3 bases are TGTGCCAGCAGCTTAGTCCGGGGGGGGCCGGGTGAGCAGTTCTTC.

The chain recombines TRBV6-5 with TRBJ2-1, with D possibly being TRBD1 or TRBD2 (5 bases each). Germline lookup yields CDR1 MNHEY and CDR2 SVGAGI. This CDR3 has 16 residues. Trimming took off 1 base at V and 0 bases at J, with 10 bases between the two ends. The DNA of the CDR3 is TGTGCCAGCAGTTACTTTGGGACCGCCTCCTACAATGAGCAGTTCTTC. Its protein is CASSYFGTASYNEQFF.

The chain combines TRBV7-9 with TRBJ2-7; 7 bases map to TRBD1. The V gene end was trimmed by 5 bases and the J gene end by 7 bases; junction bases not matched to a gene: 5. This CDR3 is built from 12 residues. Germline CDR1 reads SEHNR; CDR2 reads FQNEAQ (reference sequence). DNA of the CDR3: TGTGCCAGCAGCCTGGGACAGTCGGAGCAGTACTTC. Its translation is CASSLGQSEQYF. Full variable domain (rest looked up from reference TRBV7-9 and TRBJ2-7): DTGVSQNPRHKITKRGQNVTFRCDPISEHNRLYWYRQTLGQGPEFLTYFQNEAQLEKSRLLSDRFSAERPKGSFSTLEIQRTEQGDSAMYLCASSLGQSEQYFGPGTRLTVT.

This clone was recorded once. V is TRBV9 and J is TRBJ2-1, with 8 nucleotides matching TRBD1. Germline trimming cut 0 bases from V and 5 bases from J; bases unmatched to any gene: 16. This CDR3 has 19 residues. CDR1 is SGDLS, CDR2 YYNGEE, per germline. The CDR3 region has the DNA TGTGCCAGCAGCGTAGGGATAACAGGGGGAACCGATACCCACAATGAGCAGTTCTTC. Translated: CASSVGITGGTDTHNEQFF.

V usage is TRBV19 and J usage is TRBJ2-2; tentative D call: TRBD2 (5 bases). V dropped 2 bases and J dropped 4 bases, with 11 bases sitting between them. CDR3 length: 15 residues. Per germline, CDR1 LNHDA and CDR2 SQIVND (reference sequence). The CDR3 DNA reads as TGTGCCAGTAGTATAAGCGGAACTACCACCGGGGAGCTGTTTTTT. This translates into CASSISGTTTGELFF.